A selection of T cell receptor beta chains follows, all from one sample in a study of blood T cell repertoires in COVID-19. This table comes from immunoSEQ multiplex PCR, and its TCRdb copy is limited to in-frame clones, with some not included. Here the sample spans about 210,000 clones, about 87% being singletons. Sequencing was carried out using PBMCs or T cells enriched from blood (not recorded which). All receptors derive from a young man with acute COVID-19. Both conserved end residues are part of each CDR3. Each record gives: CDR3 protein, J gene, clone size, V gene. Clone size is given for some rows only: seen once, a few or many times, or a class if the clone is expanded.

CDR3 protein: CASSKGRENQPQHF
J gene: TRBJ1-5
clone size: NA
V gene: TRBV19

CDR3 protein: CSARGSYNEQFF
J gene: TRBJ2-1
clone size: NA
V gene: TRBV29-1

CDR3 protein: CASSSETGETYEQYF
J gene: TRBJ2-7
clone size: NA
V gene: TRBV28

CDR3 protein: CASSSDSSTDTQYF
J gene: TRBJ2-3
clone size: NA
V gene: TRBV28

CDR3 protein: CASSQATGQGGTQYF
J gene: TRBJ2-5
clone size: NA
V gene: TRBV4-1

CDR3 protein: CASSLPDRVGNEQFF
J gene: TRBJ2-1
clone size: NA
V gene: TRBV7-9

CDR3 protein: CASSQDREENQPQHF
J gene: TRBJ1-5
clone size: NA
V gene: TRBV4-3

CDR3 protein: CASSRLSYEQYF
J gene: TRBJ2-7
clone size: few
V gene: TRBV6-2/TRBV6-3

CDR3 protein: CASSLGGSPDTQYF
J gene: TRBJ2-3
clone size: NA
V gene: TRBV5-1

CDR3 protein: CASSPPGLAEALRVYNEQFF
J gene: TRBJ2-1
clone size: NA
V gene: TRBV9

CDR3 protein: CASSEMDRVTLGQYF
J gene: TRBJ2-7
clone size: few
V gene: TRBV6-1

CDR3 protein: CASSVGQRNTEAFF
J gene: TRBJ1-1
clone size: NA
V gene: TRBV9

CDR3 protein: CATQGHGDTGYGYTF
J gene: TRBJ1-2
clone size: NA
V gene: TRBV2

CDR3 protein: CASSLGTGSPLHF
J gene: TRBJ1-6
clone size: NA
V gene: TRBV27

CDR3 protein: CASRRGTQGSGNTIYF
J gene: TRBJ1-3
clone size: NA
V gene: TRBV2

CDR3 protein: CASGLVLGGSTEAFF
J gene: TRBJ1-1
clone size: NA
V gene: TRBV12-5